This T cell receptor beta chain was sequenced for a study of beta chain features in type 1 diabetes. V was pared by 4 bases and J by 6 bases, with 13 bases between. CDR3 length: 14 amino acids. The germline V gene has CDR1 SGHDN and CDR2 FVKESK. Study-wide results and limits: For Type 1 diabetes patients, all four CD4+ subsets carried TCRB CDR3s that were moderately but significantly shorter. An over-representation of cells with high TCR expression could result from cDNA sequencing. The VDJ junctions of type 1 diabetes patients carried fewer insertions and more deletions.

cDNA synthesis used the whole RNA isolate, giving expressed TCRB sequences. Measured with immunoSEQ multiplex PCR; TCRdb has only the in-frame clones, and not every one. In the table there are 200,000 to 300,000 clones, approximately 20% of which are singletons. Cell sorting via CD45RO/CCR7/CD25/CD127/CD95/CD27 was performed to obtain CD4+ naive, central memory, regulatory and stem cell-like memory cells. This clone was found a few times. The antigen is unknown. The sequence was collected from a woman between 40 and 50 years old with type 1 diabetes. J is TRBJ2-4 and V is TRBV14; D may be TRBD2 (6 bases). Sample: naive CD4+ T cells from blood. The DNA of the CDR3 is TGTGCCAGCAGCCTGGGACTCTCACCAAACATTCAGTACTTC. This sequence encodes CASSLGLSPNIQYF. Complete variable domain (other parts from reference TRBV14 and TRBJ2-4): EAGVTQFPSHSVIEKGQTVTLRCDPISGHDNLYWYRRVMGKEIKFLLHFVKESKQDESGMPNNRFLAERTGGTYSTLKVQPAELEDSGVYFCASSLGLSPNIQYFGAGTRLSVL.